This TCR beta chain was sequenced for a study of shared clonotypes between healthy human individuals. For every subset, genomic DNA was evenly distributed across several immunoSEQ plates. Sequencing used immunoSEQ multiplex PCR; TCRdb keeps in-frame clones, though not all of them. The sample has millions of clones; just over 90% are singletons. Study-level results: All-four-donor shared clonotypes had higher generation probabilities than non-shared clonotypes did.

V lost 4 bases to trimming and J lost 3 bases; unmatched junction nucleotides: 6. The CDR3 is made up of 14 amino acids. Germline V gene lookup returns CDR1 SGHRS and CDR2 YFSETQ. In the case of this clone: What it recognizes is unknown.

The sequenced sample was naive CD4+ T cells from PBMCs. Subset given: CD45RA+ positively selected. The TCR originated in a man between 18 and 29 years old in good health. Some clones in this sample may be carry-over from other donors' samples. V gene TRBV5-1 combines with J gene TRBJ2-7, with 8 bases identical to TRBD2. The CDR3 sequence: CASSGAGTSYEQYF. The DNA of the CDR3 is TGCGCCAGCAGCGGAGCCGGGACTAGCTACGAGCAGTACTTC.